The table lists the clone carrying this T cell receptor beta chain with many counts. Antigen specificity is unknown. The TCR beta CDR3 regions underwent amplification using RNA transcripts as the source. HTBI primers were used for first-round RT-PCR of the TCR CDR3. From the multiplex PCR reads, TCRdb called clonotypes with MiXCR, one entry per CDR3 protein. The table has hundreds of thousands of distinct CDR3 sequences, around 15% seen once. The record originates from a study of T cells in Graves' hyperthyroidism and ophthalmopathy. Diagnoses were established using clinical symptoms, serum thyroxine and TRAb, thyroid ultrasound and orbital computed tomography. Findings and caveats of the study: By a 13 V-J model, ophthalmopathy was set apart from stable hyperthyroidism.

CDR1 SGHAT and CDR2 FQNNGV come from the germline V gene. Trimming took 6 bases from V and 4 from J; bases not matched to a gene: 8. The CDR3 is 15 amino acids. The source is a woman between 18 and 30 years old with Graves' hyperthyroidism. The specimen was blood. The V gene is TRBV11-2, the J gene TRBJ2-2, with 7 bases that match TRBD2. CDR3 DNA: TGTGCCAGCAGAGCCCCGCCTAGCGGCACCGGGGAGCTGTTTTTT. Translated, it gives CASRAPPSGTGELFF. Full variable domain (outside the CDR3, taken from reference TRBV11-2 and TRBJ2-2): EAGVAQSPRYKIIEKRQSVAFWCNPISGHATLYWYQQILGQGPKLLIQFQNNGVVDDSQLPKDRFSAERLKGVDSTLKIQPAKLEDSAVYLCASRAPPSGTGELFFGEGSRLTVL.